This T cell receptor (beta chain) derives from a study of blood T cell repertoires in COVID-19. Assay: immunoSEQ multiplex PCR; the TCRdb copy retains only in-frame clones and omits some. The sample carries 250,000 to 300,000 clones, roughly 93% recorded once. The CDR3 spans 16 residues. The V gene's germline CDR1 is SGHAT and CDR2 FQNNGV. V was pared by 0 bases and J by 2 bases, with 11 bases between. The clonotype was recovered from a woman between 35 and 50 years old with acute COVID-19. Sequenced sample: PBMCs or T cells enriched from blood (not recorded which). The chain employs TRBV11-2 and TRBJ2-1, with D possibly TRBD2 on 6 matching bases. CDR3 nucleotide sequence: TGTGCCAGCAGCTTAGATGCAGCGGGCACCTACAATGAGCAGTTCTTC. Its translation: CASSLDAAGTYNEQFF. Supplemented by reference TRBV11-2 and TRBJ2-1, the full variable domain reads EAGVAQSPRYKIIEKRQSVAFWCNPISGHATLYWYQQILGQGPKLLIQFQNNGVVDDSQLPKDRFSAERLKGVDSTLKIQPAKLEDSAVYLCASSLDAAGTYNEQFFGPGTRLTVL.